This paragraph reports one TCR beta chain. In the original analysis: Nucleated cell counts were estimated from reference gene primer amplification. Measured with immunoSEQ multiplex PCR; TCRdb has only the in-frame clones, and not every one. V, J and clone size derive from that table, while D and trimming were established from the DNA sequence. The sample has about 170,000 clones, roughly 93% seen once. Deletions cut 5 bases from V and 6 bases from J, with 17 bases between. Germline-derived CDR1 and CDR2 are PRHDT and FYEKMQ (reference sequence). The CDR3 has 14 amino acids. The data originate from a study of blood T cell repertoires in COVID-19. The overall study: In each case, the material was cDNA or gDNA derived from T cells, B-cell-depleted T cells, or PBMCs.

During active infection, Seattle patients enrolled and were then monitored through disease. The V gene is TRBV13, the J gene TRBJ2-7; the D is unclear. The sequence was obtained from a man younger than 35 with COVID-19, enrolled during active disease. The sample consisted of peripheral blood. In nucleotides, the CDR3 is TGTGCCAGCAGCCCCGGTCGCTCGTATATCGAGCAGTACTTC. Translating it yields CASSPGRSYIEQYF.